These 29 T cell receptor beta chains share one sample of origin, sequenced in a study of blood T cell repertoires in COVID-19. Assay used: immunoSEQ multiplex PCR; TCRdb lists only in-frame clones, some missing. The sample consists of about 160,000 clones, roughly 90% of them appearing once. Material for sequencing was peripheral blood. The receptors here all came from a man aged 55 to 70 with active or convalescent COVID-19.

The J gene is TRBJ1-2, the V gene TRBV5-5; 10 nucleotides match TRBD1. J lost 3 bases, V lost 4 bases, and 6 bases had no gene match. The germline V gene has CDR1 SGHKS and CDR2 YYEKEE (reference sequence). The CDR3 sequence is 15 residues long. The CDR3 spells CASSTGQGHYYGYTF. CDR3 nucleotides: TGTGCCAGCAGCACGGGACAGGGGCATTACTATGGCTACACCTTC.

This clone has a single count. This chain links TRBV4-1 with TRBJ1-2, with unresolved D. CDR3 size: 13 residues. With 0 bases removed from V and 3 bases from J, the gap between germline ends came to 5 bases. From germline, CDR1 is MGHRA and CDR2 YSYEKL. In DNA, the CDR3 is TGCGCCAGCAGCCAAGACCGAGACTATGGCTACACCTTC. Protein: CASSQDRDYGYTF.

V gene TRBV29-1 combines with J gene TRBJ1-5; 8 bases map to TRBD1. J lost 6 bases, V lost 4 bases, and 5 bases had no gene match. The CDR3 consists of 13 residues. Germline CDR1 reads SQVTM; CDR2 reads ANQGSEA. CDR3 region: CSVAQGDGQPQHF. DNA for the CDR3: TGCAGCGTTGCACAGGGGGACGGTCAGCCCCAGCATTTT.

The CDR3 is CASSPEGGTGRNTEAFF. DNA of the CDR3: TGTGCCAGTAGCCCAGAGGGGGGGACAGGTCGAAACACTGAAGCTTTCTTT. This chain joins TRBV19 and TRBJ1-1, with 8 nucleotides matching TRBD1. CDR1 is LNHDA and CDR2 is SQIVND in the germline V gene (reference sequence). J was trimmed by 2 bases and V by 6 bases; bases with no gene match: 14. The CDR3 extends over 17 amino acids.

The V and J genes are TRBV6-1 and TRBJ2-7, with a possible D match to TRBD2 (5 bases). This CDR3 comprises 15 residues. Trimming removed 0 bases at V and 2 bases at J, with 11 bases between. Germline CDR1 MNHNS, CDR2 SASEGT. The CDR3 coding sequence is TGTGCCAGCAGTGAAGCTCGGGGATGGACCTACGAGCAGTACTTC. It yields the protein CASSEARGWTYEQYF.

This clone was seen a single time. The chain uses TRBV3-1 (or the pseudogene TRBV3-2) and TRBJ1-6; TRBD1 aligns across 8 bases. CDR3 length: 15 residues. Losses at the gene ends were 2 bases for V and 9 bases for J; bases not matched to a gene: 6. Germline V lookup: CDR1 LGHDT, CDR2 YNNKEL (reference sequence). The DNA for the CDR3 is TGTGCCAGCAGCCAAATTCGGGACAGGACTTCACCCCTCCACTTT. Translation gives CASSQIRDRTSPLHF.

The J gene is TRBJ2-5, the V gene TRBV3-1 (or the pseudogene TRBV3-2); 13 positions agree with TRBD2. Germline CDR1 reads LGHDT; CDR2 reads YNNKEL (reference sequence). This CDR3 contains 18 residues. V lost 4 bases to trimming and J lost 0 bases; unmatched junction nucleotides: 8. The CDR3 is CASSPGLAGASYQETQYF. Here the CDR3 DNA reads TGTGCCAGCAGCCCTGGACTAGCGGGGGCCTCGTACCAAGAGACCCAGTACTTC.

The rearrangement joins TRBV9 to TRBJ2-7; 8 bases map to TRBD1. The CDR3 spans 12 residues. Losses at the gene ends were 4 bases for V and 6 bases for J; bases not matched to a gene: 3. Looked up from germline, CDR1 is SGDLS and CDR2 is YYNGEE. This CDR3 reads CASSLGQGEQYF. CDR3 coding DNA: TGTGCCAGCAGCCTCGGACAGGGCGAGCAGTACTTC.

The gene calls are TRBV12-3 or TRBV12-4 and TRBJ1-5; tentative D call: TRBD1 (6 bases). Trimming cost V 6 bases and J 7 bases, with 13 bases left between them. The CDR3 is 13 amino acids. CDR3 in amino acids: CASSRGSGQPQHF. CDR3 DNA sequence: TGTGCCAGCAGCAGGGGTTCGGGGCAGCCCCAGCATTTT.

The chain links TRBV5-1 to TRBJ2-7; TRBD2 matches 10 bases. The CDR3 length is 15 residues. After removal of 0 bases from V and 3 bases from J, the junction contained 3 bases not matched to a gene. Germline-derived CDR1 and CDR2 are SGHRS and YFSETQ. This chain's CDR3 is CASSLERTSGYEQYF. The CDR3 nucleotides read TGCGCCAGCAGCTTGGAGCGGACTAGCGGCTACGAGCAGTACTTC.

The CDR3 sequence is CASSWRARRETQYF. CDR3 sequence (DNA): TGTGCCAGCAGCTGGCGGGCTAGAAGGGAGACCCAGTACTTC. The V and J genes are TRBV19 and TRBJ2-5; perhaps TRBD2 as D (5 bases). V gave up 9 bases and J gave up 5 bases, with 19 bases separating them. The CDR3 covers 14 residues. CDR1 and CDR2 (germline): LNHDA, SQIVND (reference sequence). The entire variable domain, with the rest obtained from reference TRBV19 and TRBJ2-5, is as follows: DGGITQSPKYLFRKEGQNVTLSCEQNLNHDAMYWYRQDPGQGLRLIYYSQIVNDFQKGDIAEGYSVSREKKESFPLTVTSAQKNPTAFYLCASSWRARRETQYFGPGTRLLVL.

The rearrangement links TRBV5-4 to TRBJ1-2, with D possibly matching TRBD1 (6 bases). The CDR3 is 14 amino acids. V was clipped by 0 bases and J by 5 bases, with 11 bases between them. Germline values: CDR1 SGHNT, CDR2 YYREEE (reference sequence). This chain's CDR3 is CASSLDRVGYGYTF. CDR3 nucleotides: TGTGCCAGCAGCTTGGACAGGGTCGGGTATGGCTACACCTTC. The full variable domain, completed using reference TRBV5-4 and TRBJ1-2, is ETGVTQSPTHLIKTRGQQVTLRCSSQSGHNTVSWYQQALGQGPQFIFQYYREEENGRGNFPPRFSGLQFPNYSSELNVNALELDDSALYLCASSLDRVGYGYTFGSGTRLTVV.

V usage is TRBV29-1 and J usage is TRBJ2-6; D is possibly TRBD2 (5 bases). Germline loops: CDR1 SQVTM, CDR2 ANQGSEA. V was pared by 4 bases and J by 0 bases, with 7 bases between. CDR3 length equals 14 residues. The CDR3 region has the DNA TGCAGCGTTGGTGACTACTCTGGGGCCAACGTCCTGACTTTC. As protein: CSVGDYSGANVLTF.

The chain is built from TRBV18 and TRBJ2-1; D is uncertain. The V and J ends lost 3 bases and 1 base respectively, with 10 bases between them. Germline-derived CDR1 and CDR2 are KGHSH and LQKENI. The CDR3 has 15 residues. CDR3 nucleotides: TGTGCCAGCTCACCCGACATAGTGTCCTACAATGAGCAGTTCTTC. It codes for CASSPDIVSYNEQFF.

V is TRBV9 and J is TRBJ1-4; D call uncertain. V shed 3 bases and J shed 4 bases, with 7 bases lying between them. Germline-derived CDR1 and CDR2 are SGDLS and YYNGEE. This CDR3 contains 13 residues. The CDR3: CASSERVNEKLFF. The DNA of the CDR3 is TGTGCCAGCAGCGAGAGGGTTAATGAAAAACTGTTTTTT.

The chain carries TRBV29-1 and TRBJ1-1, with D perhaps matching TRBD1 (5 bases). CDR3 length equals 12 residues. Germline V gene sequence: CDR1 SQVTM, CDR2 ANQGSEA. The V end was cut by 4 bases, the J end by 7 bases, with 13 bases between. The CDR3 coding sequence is TGCAGCGTTGTACTCAGGGTAGGTGAAGCTTTCTTT. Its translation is CSVVLRVGEAFF.

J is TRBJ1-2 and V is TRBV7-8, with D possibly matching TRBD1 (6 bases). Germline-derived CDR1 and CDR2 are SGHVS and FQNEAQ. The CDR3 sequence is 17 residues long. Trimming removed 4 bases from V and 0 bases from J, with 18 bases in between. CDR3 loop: CASSYTGQIGANYGYTF. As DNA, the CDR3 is TGTGCCAGCAGCTATACGGGACAAATAGGGGCTAACTATGGCTACACCTTC.

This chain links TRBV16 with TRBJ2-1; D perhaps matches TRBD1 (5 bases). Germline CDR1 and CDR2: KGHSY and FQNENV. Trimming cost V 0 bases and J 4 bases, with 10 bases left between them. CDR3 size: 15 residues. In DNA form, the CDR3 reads TGTGCCAGCAGCCAATCGGGGCAGGGATACAATGAGCAGTTCTTC. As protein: CASSQSGQGYNEQFF.

CDR3 in DNA: TGTGCCAGCAGGGGCCGGGACAGGCACTATGGCTACACCTTC. It codes for CASRGRDRHYGYTF. The chain recombines TRBV6-5 with TRBJ1-2; TRBD1 matches 8 bases. The CDR3 loop spans 14 amino acids. V dropped 6 bases and J dropped 3; count of bases not matched to a gene: 6. Per germline, CDR1 MNHEY and CDR2 SVGAGI.

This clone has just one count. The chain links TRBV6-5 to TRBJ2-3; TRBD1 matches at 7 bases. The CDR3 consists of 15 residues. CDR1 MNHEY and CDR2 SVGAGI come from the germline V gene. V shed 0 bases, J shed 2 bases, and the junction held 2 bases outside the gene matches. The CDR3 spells CASSYSGTVTDTQYF. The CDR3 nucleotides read TGTGCCAGCAGTTACTCCGGGACAGTCACAGATACGCAGTATTTT.

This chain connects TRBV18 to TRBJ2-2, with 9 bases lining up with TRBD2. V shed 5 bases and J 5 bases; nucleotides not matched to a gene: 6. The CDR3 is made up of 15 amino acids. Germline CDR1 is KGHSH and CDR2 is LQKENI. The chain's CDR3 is CASSSTSGLTGELFF. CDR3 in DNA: TGTGCCAGCTCATCCACTAGCGGGCTGACCGGGGAGCTGTTTTTT. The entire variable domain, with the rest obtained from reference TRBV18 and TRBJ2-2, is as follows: NAGVMQNPRHLVRRRGQEARLRCSPMKGHSHVYWYRQLPEEGLKFMVYLQKENIIDESGMPKERFSAEFPKEGPSILRIQQVVRGDSAAYFCASSSTSGLTGELFFGEGSRLTVL.

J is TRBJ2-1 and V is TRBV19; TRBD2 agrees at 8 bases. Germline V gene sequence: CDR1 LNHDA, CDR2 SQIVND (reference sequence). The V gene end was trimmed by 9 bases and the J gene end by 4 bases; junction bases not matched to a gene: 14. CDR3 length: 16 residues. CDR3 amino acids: CASRDSLAGLYNEQFF. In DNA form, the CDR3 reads TGTGCCAGCCGGGACTCTTTAGCGGGACTTTACAATGAGCAGTTCTTC.

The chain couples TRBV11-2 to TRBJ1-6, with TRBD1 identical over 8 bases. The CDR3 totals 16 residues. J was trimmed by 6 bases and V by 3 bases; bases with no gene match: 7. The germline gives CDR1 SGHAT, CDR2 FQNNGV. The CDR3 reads CASSFNQGAGNSPLHF. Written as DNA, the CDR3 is TGTGCCAGCAGCTTTAACCAGGGGGCGGGTAATTCACCCCTCCACTTT. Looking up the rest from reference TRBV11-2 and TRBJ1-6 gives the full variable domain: EAGVAQSPRYKIIEKRQSVAFWCNPISGHATLYWYQQILGQGPKLLIQFQNNGVVDDSQLPKDRFSAERLKGVDSTLKIQPAKLEDSAVYLCASSFNQGAGNSPLHFGNGTRLTVT.

CDR3 bases: TGTGCCACCAGTGTTACTGCCTCTGGGGCCAACGTCCTGACTTTC. Protein sequence: CATSVTASGANVLTF. The J gene is TRBJ2-6, the V gene TRBV24-1; D remains ambiguous. The V gene's germline CDR1 is KGHDR and CDR2 SFDVKD. The CDR3 has 15 amino acids. V shed 5 bases and J shed 0 bases, with 7 bases lying between them.

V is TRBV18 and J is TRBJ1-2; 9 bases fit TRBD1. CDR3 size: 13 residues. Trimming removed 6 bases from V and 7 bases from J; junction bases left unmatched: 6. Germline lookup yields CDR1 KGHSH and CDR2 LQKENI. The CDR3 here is CASSPGQGFGYTF. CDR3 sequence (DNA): TGTGCCAGCTCGCCGGGACAGGGTTTTGGCTACACCTTC.

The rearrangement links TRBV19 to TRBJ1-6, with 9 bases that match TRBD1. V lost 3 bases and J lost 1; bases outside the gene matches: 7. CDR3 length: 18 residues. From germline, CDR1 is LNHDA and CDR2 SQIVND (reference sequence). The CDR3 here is CASSIHSQGASYNSPLHF. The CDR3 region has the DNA TGTGCCAGTAGTATTCACTCACAGGGGGCGTCCTATAATTCACCCCTCCACTTT.

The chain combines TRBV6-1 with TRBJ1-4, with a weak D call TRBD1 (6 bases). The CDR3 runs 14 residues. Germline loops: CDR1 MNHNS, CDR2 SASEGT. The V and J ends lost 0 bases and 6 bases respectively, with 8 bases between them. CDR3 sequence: CASSEAGGDEKLFF. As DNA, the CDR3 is TGTGCCAGCAGTGAAGCTGGGGGCGATGAAAAACTGTTTTTT.

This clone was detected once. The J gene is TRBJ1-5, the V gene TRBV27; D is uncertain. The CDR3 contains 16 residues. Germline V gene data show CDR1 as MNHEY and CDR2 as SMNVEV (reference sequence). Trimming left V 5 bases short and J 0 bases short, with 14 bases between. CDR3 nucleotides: TGTGCCAGCAGTCCCGAAGAAGGGAGTAGCAATCAGCCCCAGCATTTT. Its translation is CASSPEEGSSNQPQHF.

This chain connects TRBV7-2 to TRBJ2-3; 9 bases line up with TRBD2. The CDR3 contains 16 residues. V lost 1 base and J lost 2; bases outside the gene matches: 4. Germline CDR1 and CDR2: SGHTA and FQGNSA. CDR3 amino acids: CASSLVLAGATDTQYF. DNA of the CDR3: TGTGCCAGCAGCTTAGTACTAGCGGGCGCCACAGATACGCAGTATTTT.